Listed below are T cell receptor beta chains from one sample, sequenced in a study of CD8+ T cells in alopecia areata. The repertoire was sequenced with immunoSEQ multiplex PCR; TCRdb's copy has only in-frame clones and lacks some. The sample lists hundreds of thousands of clones; approximately 60% were seen once. The specimen was CD4+ T cells sorted from blood, collected between weeks 51 and 52, from a patient treated with tofacitinib. All receptors derive from a human donor with alopecia areata. The CDR3 runs from the conserved cysteine through the conserved F or W. Fields, in order: V gene, J gene, D gene, clone size, CDR3 protein, CDR3 DNA. D genes are given only for firm matches. Size tells how often a clone was seen (once, few, many) or the class of an expanded clone, and some rows leave it out.

TRBV7-9	TRBJ2-3	.	.	CASSLSGGLDTQYF	TGTGCCAGCAGCTTATCCGGGGGCCTTGATACGCAGTATTTT
TRBV7-9	TRBJ1-2	.	many	CASSPDGNYGYTF	TGTGCCAGCAGCCCGGACGGAAACTATGGCTACACCTTC
TRBV5-1	TRBJ2-7	TRBD1	.	CASSLGGLRDRAYEQYF	TGCGCCAGCAGCTTGGGCGGACTCCGGGACAGGGCCTACGAGCAGTACTTC
TRBV6-5	TRBJ1-5	.	.	CASSPLGANQPQHF	TGTGCCAGCAGCCCCTTGGGGGCCAATCAGCCCCAGCATTTT
TRBV6-5	TRBJ2-7	TRBD1	.	CASTDRGTYEQYF	TGTGCCAGCACCGACAGGGGGACCTACGAGCAGTACTTC
TRBV4-1	TRBJ2-7	.	.	CASSQRSDSFYEQYF	TGCGCCAGCAGCCAAAGATCGGACAGTTTCTACGAGCAGTACTTC
TRBV7-3	TRBJ2-7	.	once	CASSLTRQDNLGYEQYF	TGTGCCAGCAGCTTAACCCGGCAGGACAATCTCGGCTACGAGCAGTACTTC
TRBV2	TRBJ2-7	.	few	CASKVTPYEQYF	TGTGCCAGCAAGGTTACCCCCTACGAGCAGTACTTC
TRBV9	TRBJ1-2	.	.	CASSVDSYGYTF	TGTGCCAGCAGCGTCGACAGCTATGGCTACACCTTC
TRBV10-3	TRBJ1-2	TRBD1	.	CAISAQGDGGYTF	TGTGCCATCAGTGCCCAGGGGGATGGAGGCTACACCTTC
TRBV29-1	TRBJ1-4	.	.	CSARGMGEKLFF	TGCAGCGCCAGGGGAATGGGGGAAAAACTGTTTTTT
TRBV7-3	TRBJ1-2	TRBD1	.	CASSDRAGGYTF	TGTGCCAGCAGCGACAGGGCCGGTGGCTACACCTTC
TRBV6-6	TRBJ1-1	.	few	CASKRQTEAFF	TGTGCCAGCAAAAGACAGACTGAAGCTTTCTTT
TRBV5-6	TRBJ1-4	.	.	CASSRTELSTNEKLFF	TGTGCCAGCAGTAGAACAGAACTATCAACTAATGAAAAACTGTTTTTT
TRBV9	TRBJ1-6	.	.	CASGDGTYNSPLHF	TGTGCCAGCGGGGACGGCACCTATAATTCACCCCTCCACTTT
TRBV7-2	TRBJ2-7	TRBD2	few	CASSSSSGGYEQYF	TGTGCCAGCAGCTCCTCTAGCGGGGGTTACGAGCAGTACTTC
TRBV9	TRBJ1-6	TRBD1	.	CASSAQGGPPLHF	TGTGCCAGCAGTGCTCAAGGGGGCCCACCCCTCCACTTT
TRBV30	TRBJ2-5	.	.	CAWSVSVSQETQYF	TGTGCCTGGAGTGTATCTGTCAGTCAAGAGACCCAGTACTTC
TRBV29-1	TRBJ1-2	.	.	CSVGGLGYGYTF	TGCAGCGTTGGCGGCCTAGGGTATGGCTACACCTTC
TRBV23-1	TRBJ2-6	.	.	CASSQSIEGNSGANVLTF	TGCGCCAGCAGTCAATCGATCGAGGGGAACTCTGGGGCCAACGTCCTGACTTTC
TRBV18	TRBJ1-2	.	.	CASSPERGYGYTF	TGTGCCAGCTCACCCGAAAGGGGGTATGGCTACACCTTC
TRBV12-5	TRBJ1-6	TRBD1	few	CASGSAKQDRGGSPLHF	TGTGCTAGTGGTTCCGCGAAACAAGACAGGGGCGGATCACCCCTCCACTTT
TRBV25-1	TRBJ1-2	TRBD1	.	CASSEWGQNYGYTF	TGTGCCAGCAGTGAATGGGGACAGAACTATGGCTACACCTTC
TRBV29-1	TRBJ2-7	TRBD2	.	CSVLAGPYEQYF	TGCAGCGTCTTAGCGGGGCCCTACGAGCAGTACTTC
TRBV29-1	TRBJ1-4	.	.	CSVMYGSDEKLFF	TGCAGCGTTATGTATGGGTCAGACGAAAAACTGTTTTTT
TRBV27	TRBJ1-2	.	few	CASSTANYGYTF	TGTGCCAGCAGTACAGCTAACTATGGCTACACCTTC
TRBV2	TRBJ2-2	.	once	CASRSTGSGELFF	TGTGCCAGCAGATCTACCGGGTCCGGGGAGCTGTTTTTT
TRBV30	TRBJ1-1	.	.	CAWISAEAFF	TGTGCCTGGATTTCTGCTGAAGCTTTCTTT
TRBV5-6	TRBJ1-2	.	.	CASSLDSSYGYTF	TGTGCCAGCAGCCTCGACAGTTCCTATGGCTACACCTTC
TRBV9	TRBJ1-2	.	.	CASSVEPFYGYTF	TGTGCCAGCAGCGTAGAACCCTTCTATGGCTACACCTTC
TRBV5-6	TRBJ2-2	TRBD1	few	CATKTGLNTGELFF	TGTGCCACCAAGACAGGGCTTAACACCGGGGAGCTGTTTTTT
TRBV30	TRBJ1-2	TRBD1	few	CAWRGRDRLHGYTF	TGTGCCTGGAGAGGTCGGGACAGGCTCCATGGCTACACCTTC
TRBV15	TRBJ2-4	.	.	CATSVPRENIQYF	TGTGCCACCAGCGTTCCCCGCGAGAACATTCAGTACTTC
TRBV4-2	TRBJ1-2	.	.	CASSQEWEGRYGYTF	TGTGCCAGCAGCCAAGAGTGGGAGGGGAGGTATGGCTACACCTTC
TRBV15	TRBJ1-1	.	.	CATSRGFDTEAFF	TGTGCCACCTCGCGGGGGTTTGACACTGAAGCTTTCTTT
TRBV30	TRBJ2-7	.	once	CAWSVTTGRSSYEQYF	TGTGCCTGGAGTGTGACCACTGGGCGGTCCTCCTACGAGCAGTACTTC
TRBV29-1	TRBJ1-1	.	.	CSVVGGRTEAFF	TGCAGCGTTGTGGGCGGTCGGACTGAAGCTTTCTTT
TRBV7-2	TRBJ2-3	TRBD2	once	CASSLAARGGRSDTQYF	TGTGCCAGCAGCTTAGCGGCCCGGGGGGGCCGATCAGATACGCAGTATTTT
TRBV29-1	TRBJ2-3	.	once	CSVEGPGTPDTQYF	TGCAGCGTTGAAGGGCCCGGGACTCCAGATACGCAGTATTTT
TRBV30	TRBJ1-1	TRBD1	.	CACPADRGLFTEAFF	TGTGCCTGCCCAGCGGACAGGGGGTTGTTCACTGAAGCTTTCTTT
TRBV2	TRBJ1-6	.	.	CASVLGTGGSPLHF	TGTGCCAGCGTGCTAGGCACAGGAGGATCACCCCTCCACTTT
TRBV30	TRBJ2-5	.	.	CAWRQAGAETQYF	TGTGCCTGGAGACAGGCTGGGGCAGAGACCCAGTACTTC
TRBV7-2	TRBJ2-7	.	.	CASSSRGVDEQYF	TGTGCCAGCAGCTCTAGGGGGGTCGACGAGCAGTACTTC
TRBV4-3	TRBJ2-7	.	many	CASSPYRGYEQYF	TGCGCCAGCAGCCCATACAGAGGCTACGAGCAGTACTTC
TRBV6-5	TRBJ2-7	.	.	CASRFTMGAIYEQYF	TGTGCCAGCAGGTTCACGATGGGGGCGATCTACGAGCAGTACTTC
TRBV15	TRBJ2-3	TRBD2	.	CATSRNSGGADTQYF	TGTGCCACCAGCAGAAATAGCGGGGGGGCAGATACGCAGTATTTT
TRBV2	TRBJ1-5	.	.	CASRDTENQPQHF	TGTGCCAGCAGGGACACCGAAAATCAGCCCCAGCATTTT
TRBV7-2	TRBJ1-1	.	.	CASSPATVNTEAFF	TGTGCCAGCAGCCCAGCGACCGTGAACACTGAAGCTTTCTTT
TRBV7-3	TRBJ2-7	.	.	CASSPGQSYEQYF	TGTGCCAGCAGCCCCGGACAATCCTACGAGCAGTACTTC
TRBV2	TRBJ1-2	.	few	CASSEARTPRGYTF	TGTGCCAGCAGTGAAGCTAGGACCCCACGGGGCTACACCTTC
TRBV6-1	TRBJ2-5	.	.	CASSRTPQETQYF	TGTGCCAGCAGTAGGACACCCCAAGAGACCCAGTACTTC
TRBV2	TRBJ2-3	.	.	CASKGGPTDTQYF	TGTGCCAGCAAAGGAGGACCCACAGATACGCAGTATTTT
TRBV30	TRBJ2-3	.	.	CAWSVQKDTQYF	TGTGCCTGGAGTGTACAGAAAGATACGCAGTATTTT